The 24 T cell receptor beta chains below were found in one sample sequenced in a study of T cells in Graves' hyperthyroidism and ophthalmopathy. Amplification yielded TCR beta CDR3 regions, with RNA transcripts as the source. HTBI primers were used for first-round RT-PCR of the TCR CDR3. In TCRdb, the multiplex PCR reads were re-called with MiXCR into one record per CDR3 protein. The top ten clones hold over 25% of a sample with about half a million distinct CDR3 sequences, 15% to 20% of them seen once. The specimen sequenced was blood. These receptors were obtained from a woman in her 30s with Graves' ophthalmopathy.

On this clonotype: Its ends do not fully match the called genes, so a read error is possible. The DNA for the CDR3 is TGTGCCAGCAGCTTACCAGGGGATAATTCACCCCCCCACTTT. It translates to CASSLPGDNSPPHF. V usage is TRBV5-5 and J usage is TRBJ1-6; maybe TRBD1 (6 bases). Germline loops: CDR1 SGHKS, CDR2 YYEKEE (reference sequence). This CDR3 spans 14 amino acids.

The rearrangement joins TRBV29-1 to TRBJ1-1; unclear D gene. The germline V gene encodes CDR1 SQVTM and CDR2 ANQGSEA. This CDR3 is built from 10 residues. V was shortened by 4 bases and J by 10 bases, with 10 bases between the two germline ends. The CDR3: CSVVSGGAFF. DNA of the CDR3: TGCAGCGTTGTTAGCGGCGGAGCTTTCTTT.

This clonotype was detected many times. V is TRBV7-2 and J is TRBJ2-3, with 11 bases that match TRBD2. The CDR3 consists of 14 residues. The trim removed 5 bases at V and 8 bases at J, leaving 6 bases unmatched. CDR1 and CDR2 (germline): SGHTA, FQGNSA. DNA for the CDR3: TGTGCCAGCAGCCCGACTAGCGGGACGGTTACGCAGTATTTT. It yields the protein CASSPTSGTVTQYF. The whole variable domain, filled in from reference TRBV7-2 and TRBJ2-3, reads GAGVSQSPSNKVTEKGKDVELRCDPISGHTALYWYRQSLGQGLEFLIYFQGNSAPDKSGLPSDRFSAERTGGSVSTLTIQRTQQEDSAVYLCASSPTSGTVTQYFGPGTRLTVL.

In its sample, this clonotype was seen many times. This chain connects TRBV5-1 to TRBJ2-1; maybe TRBD2 (6 bases). The germline V and J ends were trimmed by 2 bases and 3 bases, with 12 bases remaining between them. Germline CDR1 SGHRS, CDR2 YFSETQ. The CDR3 length is 15 residues. CDR3 residues: CASSFQGGNYNEQFF. As DNA, the CDR3 is TGCGCCAGCAGCTTCCAGGGCGGGAACTACAATGAGCAGTTCTTC.

The chain couples TRBV10-3 to TRBJ1-3; TRBD1 is a possible D gene (5 bases). Trimming stripped 6 bases from V and 0 bases from J, with 12 bases between. Per the germline V gene, CDR1 is ENHRY and CDR2 is SYGVKD. This CDR3 is 15 amino acids long. The CDR3 loop is CAIRDGQSSGNTIYF. The CDR3, as DNA: TGTGCCATCAGGGACGGACAATCCTCTGGAAACACCATATATTTT.

The chain links TRBV24-1 to TRBJ2-4; 8 bases line up with TRBD1. The junction had 5 bases not matched to a gene; V was cut back by 2 bases and J by 6 bases. Germline V gene sequence: CDR1 KGHDR, CDR2 SFDVKD. The CDR3 consists of 15 residues. CDR3: CATSDSGTGLNIQYF. In DNA form, the CDR3 reads TGTGCCACCAGTGATTCAGGGACAGGATTAAACATTCAGTACTTC.

This sequence joins TRBV18 and TRBJ1-4; D is ambiguous. The germline V gene has CDR1 KGHSH and CDR2 LQKENI. Trimming removed 4 bases at V and 6 bases at J, with 18 bases between. The CDR3 has 16 amino acids. The DNA for the CDR3 is TGTGCCAGCTCACACTCCTCCCGCGGCTTCGATGAAAAACTGTTTTTT. The encoded protein is CASSHSSRGFDEKLFF.

This clonotype appeared a few times. This rearrangement joins TRBV7-9 to TRBJ1-6; no clear D gene. Trimming removed 5 bases from V and 5 bases from J, with 10 bases in between. Germline CDR1 is SEHNR and CDR2 is FQNEAQ (reference sequence). CDR3 length equals 14 residues. CDR3 sequence reads: CASSPILDNSPLHF. In nucleotides, the CDR3 is TGTGCCAGCAGCCCCATCCTGGATAATTCACCCCTCCACTTT.

The sample holds many counts of this clonotype. This chain uses TRBV7-2 with TRBJ1-2; no clear D gene. V was cut by 0 bases and J by 4 bases, with 6 bases left in between. The CDR3 is 13 amino acids. CDR1 is SGHTA, CDR2 FQGNSA, per germline. The CDR3 region is CASSLASAYGYTF. The CDR3 coding sequence is TGTGCCAGCAGCTTAGCTAGTGCCTATGGCTACACCTTC.

This clonotype was seen only a few times. V gene TRBV7-9 combines with J gene TRBJ2-7; the D call may be TRBD1 or TRBD2 (5 bases each). This CDR3 is 15 amino acids long. Germline V gene lookup returns CDR1 SEHNR and CDR2 FQNEAQ (reference sequence). V lost 3 bases, J lost 6 bases, and 18 bases lay in between. The CDR3 DNA sequence: TGTGCCAGCAGCTTTGGTGGGGCGGGCCTCGTCGAGCAGTACTTC. Amino acids: CASSFGGAGLVEQYF.

V usage is TRBV19 and J usage is TRBJ1-1; D remains unclear. The CDR3 consists of 12 residues. Germline loops: CDR1 LNHDA, CDR2 SQIVND (reference sequence). V was clipped by 6 bases and J by 7 bases, with 12 bases between them. Here the CDR3 DNA reads TGTGCCAGTAGCCTCCGTCAACGTGAAGCTTTCTTT. Its protein product is CASSLRQREAFF. The variable domain in full, completed from reference TRBV19 and TRBJ1-1, reads DGGITQSPKYLFRKEGQNVTLSCEQNLNHDAMYWYRQDPGQGLRLIYYSQIVNDFQKGDIAEGYSVSREKKESFPLTVTSAQKNPTAFYLCASSLRQREAFFGQGTRLTVV.

This clonotype occurred many times. This chain links TRBV28 with TRBJ2-5; the match to TRBD1 covers 8 bases. The CDR3 sequence is 16 residues long. With V trimmed by 4 bases and J by 3 bases, 10 bases remained unmatched. The V gene's germline CDR1 is MDHEN and CDR2 SYDVKM. The CDR3 loop is CASSSPGGTGKETQYF. The CDR3 nucleotides are TGTGCCAGCAGTTCTCCGGGCGGGACAGGAAAAGAGACCCAGTACTTC.

The gene calls are TRBV5-6 and TRBJ1-1, with a weak D call TRBD1 (5 bases). With 3 bases removed from V and 11 bases from J, the gap between germline ends came to 11 bases. This CDR3 region has 11 residues. CDR1 is SGHDT and CDR2 is YYEEEE in the germline V gene. CDR3 coding DNA: TGTGCCAGCAGCTCAGGGTTTGGGGCTTTCTTT. The encoded protein is CASSSGFGAFF.

This chain connects TRBV6-5 to TRBJ2-7, with no clear D. This CDR3 spans 15 amino acids. Per the germline V gene, CDR1 is MNHEY and CDR2 is SVGAGI. The ends were cut back, 0 bases at V and 7 bases at J, with 16 bases in the middle. CDR3 DNA sequence: TGTGCCAGCAGTTACTCGAGGAGTACATCCTGGGAGCAGTACTTC. It yields the protein CASSYSRSTSWEQYF.

This clonotype was detected ten times or more. The chain employs TRBV7-3 and TRBJ1-1, with no clear D. Per the germline V gene, CDR1 is SGHTA and CDR2 is FQGTGA. Trimming took 8 bases from V and 5 from J, leaving 15 bases between them. This CDR3 is 13 amino acids long. CDR3: CASSFGGGTEAFF. CDR3 nucleotides: TGTGCCAGCTCCTTTGGCGGCGGGACTGAAGCTTTCTTT.

There are many counts of this clonotype. V is TRBV30 and J is TRBJ1-1, with D unclear. From germline, CDR1 is GTSNPN and CDR2 SVGIG (reference sequence). Trimming removed 3 bases from V and 6 bases from J, with 11 bases in between. The CDR3 runs to 12 residues. DNA for the CDR3: TGTGCCTGGAGCACCGGCGGCGCTGAAGCTTTCTTT. Translated, it gives CAWSTGGAEAFF.

The sample holds many counts of this clonotype. The J gene is TRBJ2-5, the V gene TRBV2, with TRBD2 matching 7 bases. V lost 6 bases and J lost 0; bases outside the gene matches: 4. The CDR3 is 14 amino acids. Germline assignment: CDR1 SNHLY and CDR2 FYNNEI. In nucleotides, the CDR3 is TGTGCCAGCAGGGCACTAGCGAACCAAGAGACCCAGTACTTC. Protein sequence: CASRALANQETQYF.

Written as DNA, the CDR3 is TGTGCCACACAGGGTTCCTACGAGCAGTACTTC. Residues: CATQGSYEQYF. The chain carries TRBV6-2 or TRBV6-3 and TRBJ2-7, with D perhaps TRBD1 (6 bases). V lost 10 bases to trimming and J lost 1 base, with 8 bases between them. The CDR3 has 11 amino acids. Per the germline V gene, CDR1 is MNHEY and CDR2 is SVGEGT.

This clonotype was observed at least ten times. The chain links TRBV20-1 to TRBJ2-7; 8 bases are a match to TRBD1. CDR1 is DFQATT, CDR2 SNEGSKA, per germline (reference sequence). The trim removed 6 bases at V and 6 bases at J, leaving 22 bases unmatched. The CDR3 runs to 17 residues. The CDR3 is CSAAPPGGPVKRREQYF. CDR3 in DNA: TGCAGTGCCGCGCCTCCAGGGGGCCCCGTTAAGCGACGCGAGCAGTACTTC.

This clonotype showed up many times. V usage is TRBV2 and J usage is TRBJ2-5; TRBD2 is a possible D gene (5 bases). Germline V gene lookup returns CDR1 SNHLY and CDR2 FYNNEI. V was trimmed by 7 bases and J by 3 bases, leaving 6 bases between them. The CDR3 sequence is 11 residues long. The CDR3 is CASKGEETQYF. In DNA, the CDR3 is TGTGCCAGCAAGGGAGAAGAGACCCAGTACTTC.

The chain joins TRBV28 to TRBJ2-7, with D maybe TRBD1 (5 bases). The CDR3 has 12 amino acids. Germline V lookup: CDR1 MDHEN, CDR2 SYDVKM. The germline V and J ends were trimmed by 6 bases and 2 bases, with 8 bases remaining between them. This CDR3 is CASRKTAYEQYF. CDR3 bases: TGTGCCAGCAGAAAGACAGCCTACGAGCAGTACTTC. Combining the CDR3 with reference TRBV28 and TRBJ2-7 gives the whole variable domain DVKVTQSSRYLVKRTGEKVFLECVQDMDHENMFWYRQDPGLGLRLIYFSYDVKMKEKGDIPEGYSVSREKKERFSLILESASTNQTSMYLCASRKTAYEQYFGPGTRLTVT.

V usage is TRBV29-1 and J usage is TRBJ2-2, with TRBD1 matching over 8 bases. Germline lookup yields CDR1 SQVTM and CDR2 ANQGSEA. The CDR3 is made up of 14 amino acids. The J segment lost 6 bases and the V segment lost 6 bases, leaving 9 bases of the junction unmatched. CDR3 nucleotide sequence: TGCAGCGTCCTTACCGGGACAGGAGCCGGGGAGCTGTTTTTT. Translation gives CSVLTGTGAGELFF.

This clonotype was found many times. V gene TRBV6-1 combines with J gene TRBJ1-1; the D is unclear. Per the germline V gene, CDR1 is MNHNS and CDR2 is SASEGT. V was cut by 9 bases and J by 4 bases, with 15 bases left in between. The CDR3 is 13 residues long. The CDR3 reads CASAHGVGTEAFF. The CDR3 DNA is TGTGCCAGTGCACATGGTGTGGGCACTGAAGCTTTCTTT.

The table lists this clonotype with many counts. The chain employs TRBV3-1 and TRBJ2-1; 15 bases fit TRBD2. In germline, CDR1 is LGHDT, CDR2 YNNKEL (reference sequence). With V trimmed by 6 bases and J by 5 bases, 5 bases remained unmatched. This CDR3 is 16 amino acids long. The CDR3 DNA is TGTGCCAGCAGAGGACTAGCGGGAGGGCCACACAATGAGCAGTTCTTC. It specifies CASRGLAGGPHNEQFF.